This T cell receptor (beta chain) was recorded in a study of blood T cell repertoires in COVID-19. About the research overall: The origin of the acute and convalescent COVID-19 samples was the United States, Italy and Spain. In each case, the material was cDNA or gDNA derived from T cells, B-cell-depleted T cells, or PBMCs.

Study processing details: How many nucleated cells were present was estimated from reference gene primer amplification. TCRdb's table, derived via immunoSEQ multiplex PCR, lists solely in-frame clones and lacks some. Clone size and V and J calls were adopted from that table, with D and trimming inferred from the DNA. Of approximately 250,000 clones detected, around 84% appear once; the ten largest clones hold around 0.97%. This clone has a single count. This sequence was found in a middle-aged man with acute or convalescent COVID-19. The sequencing sample was made of peripheral blood.

CDR3 sequence reads: CASSQEGGPYEQYF. CDR3 nucleotide sequence: TGCGCCAGCAGCCAAGAAGGGGGCCCCTACGAGCAGTACTTC. This chain links TRBV4-1 with TRBJ2-7; 7 bases agree with TRBD1. CDR1 and CDR2 from the germline V gene are MGHRA and YSYEKL. J lost 2 bases, V lost 0 bases, and 1 base had no gene match. The CDR3 consists of 14 residues.